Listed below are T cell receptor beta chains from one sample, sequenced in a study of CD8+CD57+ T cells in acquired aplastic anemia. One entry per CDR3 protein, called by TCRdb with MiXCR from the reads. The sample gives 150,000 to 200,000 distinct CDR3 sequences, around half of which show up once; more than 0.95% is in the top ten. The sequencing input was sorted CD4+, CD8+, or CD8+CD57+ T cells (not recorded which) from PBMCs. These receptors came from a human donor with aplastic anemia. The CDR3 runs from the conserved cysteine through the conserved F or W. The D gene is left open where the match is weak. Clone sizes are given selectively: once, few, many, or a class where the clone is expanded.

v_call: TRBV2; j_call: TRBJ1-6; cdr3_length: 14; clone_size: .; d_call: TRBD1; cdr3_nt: TGTGCCAGCAGTGACAGGGGGAATAATTCACCCCTCCACTTT; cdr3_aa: CASSDRGNNSPLHF
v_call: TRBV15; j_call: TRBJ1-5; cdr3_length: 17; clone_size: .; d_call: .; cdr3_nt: TGTGCCACCAGCAGAGGGGCCGACAGGATGGCCAATCAGCCCCAGCATTTT; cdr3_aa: CATSRGADRMANQPQHF
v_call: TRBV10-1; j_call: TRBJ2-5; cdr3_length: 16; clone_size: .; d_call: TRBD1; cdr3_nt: TGCGCCAGAAGATCCCTCGAGGGGGCGGCAGGGGAGACCCAGTACTTC; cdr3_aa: CARRSLEGAAGETQYF
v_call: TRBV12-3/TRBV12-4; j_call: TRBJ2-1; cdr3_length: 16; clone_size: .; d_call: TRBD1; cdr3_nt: TGTGCCAGCAGTTTAGGGGACAGGGGGGCCTACAATGAGCAGTTCTTC; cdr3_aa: CASSLGDRGAYNEQFF
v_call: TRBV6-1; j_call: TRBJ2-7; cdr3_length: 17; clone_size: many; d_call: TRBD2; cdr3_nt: TGTGCCAGCAGTGGGACACTAGCGGGGGGCACGTCCGGCGAGCAGTACTTC; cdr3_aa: CASSGTLAGGTSGEQYF
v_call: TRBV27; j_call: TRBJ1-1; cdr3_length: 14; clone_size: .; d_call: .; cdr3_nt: TGTGCCAGCAGTTTTGAGGGCAGGGACACTGAAGCTTTCTTT; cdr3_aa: CASSFEGRDTEAFF
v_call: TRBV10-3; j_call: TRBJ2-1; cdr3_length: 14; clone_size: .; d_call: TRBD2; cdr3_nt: TGTGCCATCAGCCGACTAGCGGGAGGGAATGAGCAGTTCTTC; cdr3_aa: CAISRLAGGNEQFF
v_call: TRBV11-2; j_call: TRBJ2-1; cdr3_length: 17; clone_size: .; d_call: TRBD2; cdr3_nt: TGTGCCAGCAGCTTAGATGGGGTAGGCGGGGGTGGTAATGAGCAGTTCTTC; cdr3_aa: CASSLDGVGGGGNEQFF
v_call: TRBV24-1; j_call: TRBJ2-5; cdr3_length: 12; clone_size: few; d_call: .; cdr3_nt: TGTGCCACCAGCGCCACTAAAGAGACCCAGTACTTC; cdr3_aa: CATSATKETQYF
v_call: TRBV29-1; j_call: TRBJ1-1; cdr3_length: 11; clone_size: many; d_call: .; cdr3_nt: TGCAGCGTTGAAGGCGGAATAGGGGCTTTCTTT; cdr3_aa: CSVEGGIGAFF
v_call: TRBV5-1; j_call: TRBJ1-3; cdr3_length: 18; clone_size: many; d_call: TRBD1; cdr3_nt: TGCGCCAGCAGCTTGGACCTTATACAGGGGGACTCTGGAAACACCATATATTTT; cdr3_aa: CASSLDLIQGDSGNTIYF
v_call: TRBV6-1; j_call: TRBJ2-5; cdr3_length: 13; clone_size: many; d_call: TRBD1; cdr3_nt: TGTGCCAGCAGAGGGACAGCTCAAGAGACCCAGTACTTC; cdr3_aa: CASRGTAQETQYF
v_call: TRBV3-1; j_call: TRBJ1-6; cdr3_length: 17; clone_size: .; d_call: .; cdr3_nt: TGTGCCAGCAGCCCCCTGCCGGGAGCGCCCTATAATTCACCCCTCCACTTT; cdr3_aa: CASSPLPGAPYNSPLHF
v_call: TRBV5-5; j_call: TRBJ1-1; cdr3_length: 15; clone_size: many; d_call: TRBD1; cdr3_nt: TGTGCCAGCAGCTTAGGCGGGACAGGATACACTGAAGCTTTCTTT; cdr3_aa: CASSLGGTGYTEAFF
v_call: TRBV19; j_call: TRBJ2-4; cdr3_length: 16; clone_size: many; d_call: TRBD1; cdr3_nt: TGTGCCAGTAGTCCGAGGACAGGGGGCTCCCAAAACATTCAGTACTTC; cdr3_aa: CASSPRTGGSQNIQYF
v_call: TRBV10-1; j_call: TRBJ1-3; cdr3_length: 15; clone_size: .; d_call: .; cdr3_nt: TGCGCCAGCAGTGATCTTGGGCTCTCTGGAAACACCATATATTTT; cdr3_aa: CASSDLGLSGNTIYF
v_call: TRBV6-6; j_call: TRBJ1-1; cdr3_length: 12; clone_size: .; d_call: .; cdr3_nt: TGTGCCAGCAGTCCCGTGATGCTTGAAGCTTTCTTT; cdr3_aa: CASSPVMLEAFF
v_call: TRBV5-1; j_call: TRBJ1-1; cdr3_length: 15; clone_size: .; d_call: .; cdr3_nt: TGCGCCAGCAGCTTGGAGACAGCGCCGAACACTGAAGCCTTCTTT; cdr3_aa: CASSLETAPNTEAFF
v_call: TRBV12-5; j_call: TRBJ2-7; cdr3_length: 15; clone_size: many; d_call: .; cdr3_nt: TGTGCTAGTGGTTTGGTAATGGGAACCCTAACCGAGCAGTACTTC; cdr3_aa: CASGLVMGTLTEQYF
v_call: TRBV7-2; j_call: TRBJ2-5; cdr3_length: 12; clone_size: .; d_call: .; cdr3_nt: TGTGCCAGCAGCTCGGAAAGAGAGACCCAGTACTTC; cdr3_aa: CASSSERETQYF
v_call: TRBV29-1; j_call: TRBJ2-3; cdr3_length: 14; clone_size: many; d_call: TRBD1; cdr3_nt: TGCAGCGTCAAGACAGGGCCTAGCACAGATACGCAGTATTTT; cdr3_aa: CSVKTGPSTDTQYF
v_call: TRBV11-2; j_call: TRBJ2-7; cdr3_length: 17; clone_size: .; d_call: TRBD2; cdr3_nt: TGTGCCAGCAGCTTAGTAGCGGGGGGCATTAACGCCTACGAGCAGTACTTC; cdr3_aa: CASSLVAGGINAYEQYF
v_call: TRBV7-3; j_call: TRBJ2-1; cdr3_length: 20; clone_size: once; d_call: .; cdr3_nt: TGTGCCAGCAGCATAAGACAGGGGTCACTAGCGGGTACCTCCTACAATGAGCAGTTCTTC; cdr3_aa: CASSIRQGSLAGTSYNEQFF
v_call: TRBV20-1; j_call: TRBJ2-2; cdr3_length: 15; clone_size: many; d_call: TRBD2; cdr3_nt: TGCAGTGCTAGGGTAGCGGGGGTAAACACCGGGGAGCTGTTTTTT; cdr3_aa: CSARVAGVNTGELFF
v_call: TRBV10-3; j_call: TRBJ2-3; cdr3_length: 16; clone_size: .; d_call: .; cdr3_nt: TGTGCCAGCAGTGAAGGGGCACTAGCTTACACAGATACGCAGTATTTT; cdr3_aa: CASSEGALAYTDTQYF
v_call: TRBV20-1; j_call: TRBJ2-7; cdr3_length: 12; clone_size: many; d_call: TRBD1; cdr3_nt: TGCAGTGCTACCGGACAGGGCTACGAGCAGTACTTC; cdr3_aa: CSATGQGYEQYF
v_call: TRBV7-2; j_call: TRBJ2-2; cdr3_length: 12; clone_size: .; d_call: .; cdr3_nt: TGTGCCAGCACCCTGTACACCGGGGAGCTGTTTTTT; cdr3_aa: CASTLYTGELFF